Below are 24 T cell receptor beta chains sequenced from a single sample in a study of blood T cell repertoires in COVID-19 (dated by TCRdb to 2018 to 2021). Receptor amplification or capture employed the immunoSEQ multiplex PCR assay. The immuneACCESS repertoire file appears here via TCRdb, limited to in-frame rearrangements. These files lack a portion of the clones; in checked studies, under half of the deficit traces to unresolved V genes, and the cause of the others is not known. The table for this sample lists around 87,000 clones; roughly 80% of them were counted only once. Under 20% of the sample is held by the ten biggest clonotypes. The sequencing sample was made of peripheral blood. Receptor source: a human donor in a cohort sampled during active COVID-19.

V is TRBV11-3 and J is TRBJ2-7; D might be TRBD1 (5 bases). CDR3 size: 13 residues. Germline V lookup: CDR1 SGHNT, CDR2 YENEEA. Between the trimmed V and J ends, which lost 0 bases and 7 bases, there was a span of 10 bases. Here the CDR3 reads CASSLEKGAEQYF. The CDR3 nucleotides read TGTGCCAGCAGCTTAGAGAAAGGGGCGGAGCAGTACTTC. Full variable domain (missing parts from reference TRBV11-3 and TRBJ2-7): EAGVVQSPRYKIIEKKQPVAFWCNPISGHNTLYWYLQNLGQGPELLIRYENEEAVDDSQLPKDRFSAERLKGVDSTLKIQPAELGDSAVYLCASSLEKGAEQYFGPGTRLTVT.

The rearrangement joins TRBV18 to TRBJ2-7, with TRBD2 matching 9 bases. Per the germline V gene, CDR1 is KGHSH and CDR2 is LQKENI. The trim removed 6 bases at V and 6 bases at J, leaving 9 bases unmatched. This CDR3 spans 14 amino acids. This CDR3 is CASSPSGTSSEQYF. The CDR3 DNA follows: TGTGCCAGCTCTCCTTCCGGGACTAGCTCCGAGCAGTACTTC.

This CDR3 reads CASSVVAGYTGELFF. CDR3 coding DNA: TGTGCCAGCAGCGTAGTAGCGGGATACACCGGGGAGCTGTTTTTT. V is TRBV9 and J is TRBJ2-2; 8 bases agree with TRBD2. This CDR3 has 15 amino acids. The ends lost 0 bases at V and 3 bases at J; junction bases unmatched: 1. The germline gives CDR1 SGDLS, CDR2 YYNGEE. Full variable domain (outside the CDR3, taken from reference TRBV9 and TRBJ2-2): DSGVTQTPKHLITATGQRVTLRCSPRSGDLSVYWYQQSLDQGLQFLIQYYNGEERAKGNILERFSAQQFPDLHSELNLSSLELGDSALYFCASSVVAGYTGELFFGEGSRLTVL.

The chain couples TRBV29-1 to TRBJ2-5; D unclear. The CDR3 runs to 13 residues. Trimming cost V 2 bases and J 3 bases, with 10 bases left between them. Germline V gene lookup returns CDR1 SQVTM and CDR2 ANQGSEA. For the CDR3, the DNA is TGCAGCGTTGAATCCCCACCTAAAGAGACCCAGTACTTC. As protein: CSVESPPKETQYF.

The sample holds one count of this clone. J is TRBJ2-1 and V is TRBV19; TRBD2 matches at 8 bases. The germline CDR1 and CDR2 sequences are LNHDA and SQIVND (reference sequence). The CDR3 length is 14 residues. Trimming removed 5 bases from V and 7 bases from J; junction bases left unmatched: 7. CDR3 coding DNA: TGTGCCAGTAGTGGGGGGACTAGGAGGAATGAGCAGTTCTTC. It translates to CASSGGTRRNEQFF.

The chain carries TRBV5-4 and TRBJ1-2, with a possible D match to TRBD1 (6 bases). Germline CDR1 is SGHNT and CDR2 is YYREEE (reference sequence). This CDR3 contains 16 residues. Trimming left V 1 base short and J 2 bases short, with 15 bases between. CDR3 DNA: TGTGCCAGCAGCTTGCGGACAGTTGAGCTCAACTATGGCTACACCTTC. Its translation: CASSLRTVELNYGYTF.

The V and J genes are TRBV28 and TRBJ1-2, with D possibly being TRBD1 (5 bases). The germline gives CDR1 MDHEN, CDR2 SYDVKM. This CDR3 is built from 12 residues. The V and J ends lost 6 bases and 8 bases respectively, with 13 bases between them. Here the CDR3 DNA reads TGTGCCAGCAGCTATCCAGGGTACGGCTACACCTTC. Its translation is CASSYPGYGYTF.

CDR3 in amino acids: CASSTSNQPQHF. The CDR3 coding sequence is TGTGCCAGCTCGACAAGCAATCAGCCCCAGCATTTT. V usage is TRBV6-6 and J usage is TRBJ1-5; D gene ambiguous. The V end lost 8 bases, the J end lost 1 base, and 6 bases lay between the germline ends. The CDR3 is 12 residues long. CDR1 is MNHNY and CDR2 is SVGAGI in the germline V gene (reference sequence).

CDR3 sequence: CASGYTGSGTSVDNTGELFF. The CDR3 nucleotides are TGTGCTAGTGGATATACCGGAAGCGGGACGTCGGTAGATAACACCGGGGAGCTGTTTTTT. V and J are TRBV12-5 and TRBJ2-2, with 7 nucleotides matching TRBD2. Germline assignment: CDR1 LGHNT and CDR2 FRNRAP. With V trimmed by 6 bases and J by 2 bases, 21 bases remained unmatched. This CDR3 comprises 20 residues.

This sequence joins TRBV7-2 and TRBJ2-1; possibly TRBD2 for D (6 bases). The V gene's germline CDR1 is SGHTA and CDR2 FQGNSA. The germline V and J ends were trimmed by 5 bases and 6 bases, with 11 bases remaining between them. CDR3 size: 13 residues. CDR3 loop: CASSAGPANEQFF. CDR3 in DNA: TGTGCCAGCAGCGCGGGGCCTGCCAATGAGCAGTTCTTC.

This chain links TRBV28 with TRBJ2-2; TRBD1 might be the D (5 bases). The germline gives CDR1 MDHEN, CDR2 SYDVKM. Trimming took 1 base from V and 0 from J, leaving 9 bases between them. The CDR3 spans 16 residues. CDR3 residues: CASSLYDSPNTGELFF. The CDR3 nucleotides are TGTGCCAGCAGTTTATACGACAGCCCGAACACCGGGGAGCTGTTTTTT.

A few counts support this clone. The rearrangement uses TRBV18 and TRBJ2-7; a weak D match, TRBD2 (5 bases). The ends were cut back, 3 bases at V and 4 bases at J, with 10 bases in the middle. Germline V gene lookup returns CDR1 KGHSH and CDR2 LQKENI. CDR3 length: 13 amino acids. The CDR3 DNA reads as TGTGCCAGCTCACCCCAACTAGAATACGAGCAGTACTTC. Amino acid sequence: CASSPQLEYEQYF.

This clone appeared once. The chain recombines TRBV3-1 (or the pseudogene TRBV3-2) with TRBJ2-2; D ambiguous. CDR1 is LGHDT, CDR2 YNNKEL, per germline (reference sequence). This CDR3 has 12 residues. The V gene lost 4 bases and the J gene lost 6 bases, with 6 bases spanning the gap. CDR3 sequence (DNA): TGTGCCAGCAGCCTTCGTTCCGGGGAGCTGTTTTTT. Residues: CASSLRSGELFF.

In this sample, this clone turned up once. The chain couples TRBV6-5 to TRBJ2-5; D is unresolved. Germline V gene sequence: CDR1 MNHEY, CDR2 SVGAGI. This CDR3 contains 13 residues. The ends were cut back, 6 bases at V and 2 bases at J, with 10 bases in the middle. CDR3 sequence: CASSLQLQETQYF. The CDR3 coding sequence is TGTGCCAGCAGCCTACAGCTGCAAGAGACCCAGTACTTC.

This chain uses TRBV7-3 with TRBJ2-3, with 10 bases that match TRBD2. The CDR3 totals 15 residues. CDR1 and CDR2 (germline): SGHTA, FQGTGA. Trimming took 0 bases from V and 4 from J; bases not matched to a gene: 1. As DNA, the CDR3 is TGTGCCAGCAGCTTAACGAGCGGGGGGGCAGATACGCAGTATTTT. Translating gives CASSLTSGGADTQYF.

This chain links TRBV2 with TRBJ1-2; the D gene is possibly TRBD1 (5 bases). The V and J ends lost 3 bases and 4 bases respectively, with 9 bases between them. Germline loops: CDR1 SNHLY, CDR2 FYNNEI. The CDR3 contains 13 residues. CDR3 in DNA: TGTGCCAGCAGTGATGGGGCTGTCTATGGCTACACCTTC. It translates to CASSDGAVYGYTF.

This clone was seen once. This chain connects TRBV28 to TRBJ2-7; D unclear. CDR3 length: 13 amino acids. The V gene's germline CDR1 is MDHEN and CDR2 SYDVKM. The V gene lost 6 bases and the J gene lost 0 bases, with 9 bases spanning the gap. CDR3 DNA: TGTGCCAGCAGCCCAGTAAACTCCTACGAGCAGTACTTC. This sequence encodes CASSPVNSYEQYF.

The CDR3, as DNA: TGTGCCAGCTCCCCCGGGGGGGCCCCGGATGAAAAACTGTTTTTT. As protein: CASSPGGAPDEKLFF. The rearrangement links TRBV18 to TRBJ1-4; possibly TRBD1 for D (6 bases). CDR3 length equals 15 residues. Germline V gene lookup returns CDR1 KGHSH and CDR2 LQKENI. The germline V and J ends were trimmed by 6 bases and 6 bases, with 17 bases remaining between them. The whole variable domain, remainder taken from reference TRBV18 and TRBJ1-4, is NAGVMQNPRHLVRRRGQEARLRCSPMKGHSHVYWYRQLPEEGLKFMVYLQKENIIDESGMPKERFSAEFPKEGPSILRIQQVVRGDSAAYFCASSPGGAPDEKLFFGSGTQLSVL.

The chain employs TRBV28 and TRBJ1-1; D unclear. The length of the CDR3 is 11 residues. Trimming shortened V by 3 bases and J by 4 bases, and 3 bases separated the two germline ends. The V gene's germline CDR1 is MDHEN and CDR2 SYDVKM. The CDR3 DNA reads TGTGCCAGCAGTTTCTTCACTGAAGCTTTCTTT. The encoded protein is CASSFFTEAFF.

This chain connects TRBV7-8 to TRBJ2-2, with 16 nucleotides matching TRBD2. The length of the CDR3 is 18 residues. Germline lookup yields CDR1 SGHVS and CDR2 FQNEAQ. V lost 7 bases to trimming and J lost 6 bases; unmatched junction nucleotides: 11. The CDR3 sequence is CASTQGTSGRASAGELFF. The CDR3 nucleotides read TGTGCCAGCACCCAAGGGACTAGCGGGAGGGCCTCTGCCGGGGAGCTGTTTTTT.

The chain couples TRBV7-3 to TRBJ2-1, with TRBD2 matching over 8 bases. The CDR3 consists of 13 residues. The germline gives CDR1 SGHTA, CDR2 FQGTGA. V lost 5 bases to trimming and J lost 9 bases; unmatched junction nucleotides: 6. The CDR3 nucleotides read TGTGCCAGCAGCGGAGCGGGAGAATTTGAGCAGTTCTTC. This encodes CASSGAGEFEQFF. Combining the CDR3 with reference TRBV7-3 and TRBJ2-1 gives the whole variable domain GAGVSQTPSNKVTEKGKYVELRCDPISGHTALYWYRQSLGQGPEFLIYFQGTGAADDSGLPNDRFFAVRPEGSVSTLKIQRTERGDSAVYLCASSGAGEFEQFFGPGTRLTVL.

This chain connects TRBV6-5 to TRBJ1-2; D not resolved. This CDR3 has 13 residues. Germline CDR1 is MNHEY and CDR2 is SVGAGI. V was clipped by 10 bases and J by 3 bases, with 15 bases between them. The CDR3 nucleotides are TGTGCCACCACGGGAGGGAGACACTATGGCTACACCTTC. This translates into CATTGGRHYGYTF.

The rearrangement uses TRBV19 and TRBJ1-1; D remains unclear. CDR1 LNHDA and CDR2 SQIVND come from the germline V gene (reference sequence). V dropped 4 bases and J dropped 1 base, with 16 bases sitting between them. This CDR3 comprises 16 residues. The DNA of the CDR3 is TGTGCCAGTAGTACCCTTGAGGGAAGAGGGAACACTGAAGCTTTCTTT. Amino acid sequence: CASSTLEGRGNTEAFF.

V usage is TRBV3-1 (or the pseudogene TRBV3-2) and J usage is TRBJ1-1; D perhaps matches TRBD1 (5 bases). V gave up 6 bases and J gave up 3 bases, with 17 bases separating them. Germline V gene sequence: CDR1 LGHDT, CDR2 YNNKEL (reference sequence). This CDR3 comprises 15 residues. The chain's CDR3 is CASSHSGGADTEAFF. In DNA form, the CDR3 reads TGTGCCAGCAGTCACTCAGGAGGGGCGGACACTGAAGCTTTCTTT.